This passage covers 18 T cell receptor beta chains from one sample sequenced in a study of siplizumab effects on memory and regulatory T cells. Produced via immunoSEQ multiplex PCR; TCRdb's table is partial and in-frame only. The sample has some 96,000 clones, about 94% seen once. Sequencing was carried out using non-Treg CD4+ T cells sorted from blood. These receptors were collected from a human donor in good health.

The chain uses TRBV19 and TRBJ1-2, with a possible D match to TRBD1 (5 bases). CDR1 and CDR2 (germline): LNHDA, SQIVND (reference sequence). V was clipped by 0 bases and J by 5 bases, with 16 bases between them. The CDR3 length is 16 residues. CDR3 loop: CASSIESGPVLYGYTF. The CDR3 DNA reads as TGTGCCAGTAGTATAGAGTCGGGACCGGTACTATATGGCTACACCTTC.

The chain uses TRBV6-1 and TRBJ2-5; D unclear. Germline loops: CDR1 MNHNS, CDR2 SASEGT. V was pared by 7 bases and J by 0 bases, with 12 bases between. CDR3 size: 14 residues. The CDR3 bases are TGTGCCAGCATGGCGGACGTGTACCAAGAGACCCAGTACTTC. Protein: CASMADVYQETQYF.

The chain links TRBV19 to TRBJ1-5; the match to TRBD1 covers 9 bases. The CDR3 runs 14 residues. The germline V gene encodes CDR1 LNHDA and CDR2 SQIVND (reference sequence). Trimming removed 4 bases from V and 12 bases from J; junction bases left unmatched: 10. The DNA of the CDR3 is TGTGCCAGTAGTACTCTGGGACAGGGCCTTAGCCAGCATTTT. This sequence encodes CASSTLGQGLSQHF.

This chain joins TRBV28 and TRBJ1-2; D may be TRBD1 (6 bases). Germline CDR1 is MDHEN and CDR2 is SYDVKM. V lost 6 bases and J 4 bases, leaving 12 bases between the germline ends. The CDR3 is made up of 13 amino acids. The CDR3 nucleotides are TGTGCCAGCAGCAAGGACAGCGTCTATGGCTACACCTTC. Amino acid sequence: CASSKDSVYGYTF.

This chain links TRBV7-8 with TRBJ2-7, with D possibly matching TRBD2 (5 bases). This CDR3 comprises 16 residues. V was clipped by 1 base and J by 3 bases, with 16 bases between them. Germline assignment: CDR1 SGHVS and CDR2 FQNEAQ. The CDR3 spells CASSLGGWRGFYEQYF. CDR3 bases: TGTGCCAGCAGCTTAGGCGGGTGGAGAGGATTCTACGAGCAGTACTTC. The full variable domain, rest sourced from reference TRBV7-8 and TRBJ2-7, is GAGVSQSPRYKVAKRGQDVALRCDPISGHVSLFWYQQALGQGPEFLTYFQNEAQLDKSGLPSDRFFAERPEGSVSTLKIQRTQQEDSAVYLCASSLGGWRGFYEQYFGPGTRLTVT.

This clone was detected once. V gene TRBV25-1 combines with J gene TRBJ1-4; 7 bases agree with TRBD1. With 4 bases clipped from V and 12 bases from J, the junction kept 8 bases outside the gene matches. The CDR3 contains 13 residues. Germline CDR1 reads MGHDK; CDR2 reads SYGVNS. For the CDR3, the DNA is TGTGCCAGCAGTGGAGGGGCCCAGGGGGAACTGTTTTTT. This encodes CASSGGAQGELFF.

The chain is built from TRBV5-6 and TRBJ2-3, with 10 bases aligning to TRBD2. Trimming at V came to 4 bases and at J to 0 bases, leaving 2 bases not matched to a gene. This CDR3 comprises 15 residues. CDR1 and CDR2 (germline): SGHDT, YYEEEE. CDR3 in amino acids: CASSEGLASTDTQYF. The CDR3 DNA sequence: TGTGCCAGCAGCGAGGGACTAGCGAGCACAGATACGCAGTATTTT.

The chain carries TRBV7-2 and TRBJ2-2; 14 positions agree with TRBD2. Per germline, CDR1 SGHTA and CDR2 FQGNSA. The CDR3 consists of 17 residues. V was pared by 2 bases and J by 7 bases, with 6 bases of the junction left unmatched. CDR3 sequence: CASSLSGLAGVVGELFF. The CDR3 coding sequence is TGTGCCAGCAGCTTATCGGGACTAGCGGGAGTGGTCGGGGAGCTGTTTTTT.

This clone was seen many times. The chain links TRBV4-1 to TRBJ1-1; D unresolved. CDR1 and CDR2 (germline): MGHRA, YSYEKL. The germline V and J ends were trimmed by 3 bases and 1 base, with 6 bases remaining between them. There are 13 residues in the CDR3. The CDR3 loop reads CASSHPQNTEAFF. DNA for the CDR3: TGCGCCAGCAGCCACCCGCAGAACACTGAAGCTTTCTTT.

The V call is TRBV5-6, the J call TRBJ1-1, with TRBD1 as a possible D gene (6 bases). The germline CDR1 and CDR2 sequences are SGHDT and YYEEEE. Trimming took off 4 bases at V and 1 base at J, with 14 bases between the two ends. The CDR3 spans 15 residues. CDR3 bases: TGTGCCAGCAGCCCAACAGGGATCCAGAACACTGAAGCTTTCTTT. It specifies CASSPTGIQNTEAFF.

A few counts support this clone. This chain uses TRBV30 with TRBJ1-3; no reliable D call. Trimming removed 3 bases from V and 0 bases from J, with 3 bases in between. CDR1 and CDR2 (germline): GTSNPN, SVGIG (reference sequence). The CDR3 has 12 residues. The CDR3 protein is CAWSGSGNTIYF. The CDR3 DNA sequence: TGTGCCTGGAGCGGCTCTGGAAACACCATATATTTT.

The CDR3 DNA follows: TGTGCCAGCAGCTTAATGGTGGGGACCGATACGCAGTATTTT. Its protein is CASSLMVGTDTQYF. This chain connects TRBV7-3 to TRBJ2-3, with D perhaps matching TRBD1 or TRBD2 (5 bases each). V was pared by 1 base and J by 6 bases, with 11 bases between. Germline V lookup: CDR1 SGHTA, CDR2 FQGTGA. The length of the CDR3 is 14 residues.

The chain uses TRBV5-8 and TRBJ2-7; perhaps TRBD2 as D (5 bases). The CDR3 covers 15 residues. The V end lost 2 bases, the J end lost 0 bases, and 12 bases lay between the germline ends. Germline V gene data show CDR1 as SGHTS and CDR2 as YDEGEE. As DNA, the CDR3 is TGTGCCAGCAGCTTTCCCGACTACAGCTCCTACGAGCAGTACTTC. Its protein product is CASSFPDYSSYEQYF.

As concerns this clone: The same CDR3 can be traced to other DNA sequences in this sample. V gene TRBV6-5 combines with J gene TRBJ1-5; D remains ambiguous. This CDR3 has 12 amino acids. V was trimmed by 0 bases and J by 7 bases, leaving 4 bases between them. In germline, CDR1 is MNHEY, CDR2 SVGAGI. This CDR3 reads CASSYSRQPQHF. CDR3 sequence (DNA): TGTGCCAGCAGTTACTCCCGGCAGCCCCAGCATTTT.

The V call is TRBV4-1, the J call TRBJ2-7, with D perhaps TRBD2 (5 bases). Germline V lookup: CDR1 MGHRA, CDR2 YSYEKL. Trimming pared 0 bases from V and 0 bases from J, leaving 12 bases between. This CDR3 is built from 16 residues. The CDR3: CASSQDRLGSSYEQYF. CDR3 bases: TGCGCCAGCAGCCAAGACAGACTGGGGAGCTCCTACGAGCAGTACTTC.

V and J are TRBV7-3 and TRBJ2-3; 9 nucleotides line up with TRBD1. CDR1 and CDR2 from the germline V gene are SGHTA and FQGTGA. J gave up 3 bases and V 1 base, and 2 bases lay outside the gene matches. This CDR3 is built from 15 residues. The CDR3 nucleotides are TGTGCCAGCAGCTTAATTGGGACAGGGACAGATACGCAGTATTTT. It is translated as CASSLIGTGTDTQYF.

This chain joins TRBV19 and TRBJ1-2, with no clear D. V shed 5 bases and J shed 2 bases, with 9 bases lying between them. The CDR3 has 13 residues. Germline lookup yields CDR1 LNHDA and CDR2 SQIVND (reference sequence). The CDR3 DNA is TGTGCCAGTAGTCCCCGGAGGAACTATGGCTACACCTTC. This sequence encodes CASSPRRNYGYTF.

The V and J genes are TRBV28 and TRBJ1-5; D call uncertain. Trimming left V 2 bases short and J 3 bases short, with 8 bases between. Per the germline V gene, CDR1 is MDHEN and CDR2 is SYDVKM. The length of the CDR3 is 14 residues. In DNA form, the CDR3 reads TGTGCCAGCAGTTTAGCCGGATCCAATCAGCCCCAGCATTTT. This gives the protein CASSLAGSNQPQHF.